Below, 13 T cell receptor beta chains from the same sample are listed, as sequenced in a study of breast tumors, draining lymph nodes, adjacent tissues (TCRdb year 2016). The library came from multiplex PCR. Sequenced using an Illumina HiSeq 2000. TCRdb cleaned the public reads at Q25 with fastp, built clones with MiXCR and kept in-frame beta chains. Every entry covers one CDR3 protein and lists the most common genes and DNA from its rows. The sample contains 190,000 or so distinct CDR3 sequences, 30% to 40% of them found a single time. 4.3% of the sample comes from the top ten. Lymph node samples were obtained from the axillary draining lymph nodes of breast cancer patients. Sequenced material: axillary lymph node tissue. These receptors originate from a female donor with breast cancer. Some clones in this sample may be carry-over from other donors' samples.

This clonotype was counted many times. The rearrangement links TRBV7-6 to TRBJ2-2; 13 bases align to TRBD2. The V gene's germline CDR1 is SGHVS and CDR2 FNYEAQ. Trimming at V came to 3 bases and at J to 0 bases, leaving 1 base not matched to a gene. The CDR3 covers 17 residues. The CDR3 sequence: CASSLTSGGTNTGELFF. The CDR3, as DNA: TGTGCCAGCAGCTTGACTAGCGGGGGGACGAACACCGGGGAGCTGTTTTTT.

At least ten counts were recorded for this clonotype. V gene TRBV5-5 combines with J gene TRBJ1-2; D unresolved. The CDR3 extends over 14 amino acids. V was trimmed by 4 bases and J by 2 bases, leaving 12 bases between them. The V gene's germline CDR1 is SGHKS and CDR2 YYEKEE (reference sequence). The CDR3 DNA reads as TGTGCCAGCAGCCTCAGACAATCCAACTATGGCTACACCTTC. Amino acids: CASSLRQSNYGYTF.

This clonotype was counted at least ten times. The V gene is TRBV7-9, the J gene TRBJ2-3; 7 bases line up with TRBD2. The ends lost 5 bases at V and 0 bases at J; junction bases unmatched: 8. CDR1 is SEHNR, CDR2 FQNEAQ, per germline (reference sequence). This CDR3 has 16 residues. The DNA of the CDR3 is TGTGCCAGCAGCACTCTAGCGGAGCTCAGCACAGATACGCAGTATTTT. Protein product: CASSTLAELSTDTQYF. Drawing the rest from reference TRBV7-9 and TRBJ2-3, the complete variable domain is DTGVSQNPRHKITKRGQNVTFRCDPISEHNRLYWYRQTLGQGPEFLTYFQNEAQLEKSRLLSDRFSAERPKGSFSTLEIQRTEQGDSAMYLCASSTLAELSTDTQYFGPGTRLTVL.

Points on this clonotype: Given a much more abundant clone one base away, this may be a read error. The CDR3 here is CASSKSGAYNEQSF. The DNA of the CDR3 is TGTGCCAGCTCAAAGTCCGGGGCTTACAATGAGCAGTCCTTC. The chain uses TRBV18 and TRBJ2-1; tentatively, D is TRBD1 or TRBD2 (5 bases each). In germline, CDR1 is KGHSH, CDR2 LQKENI. CDR3 size: 14 residues.

The sample holds a few counts of this clonotype. The V and J genes are TRBV12-3 or TRBV12-4 and TRBJ1-5; D is uncertain. V was cut by 3 bases and J by 7 bases, with 16 bases left in between. This CDR3 comprises 15 residues. The CDR3 DNA follows: TGTGCCAGCAGTTTCTTCTCGGGGTTTAGCCAGCCCCAGCATTTT. It is translated as CASSFFSGFSQPQHF.

This clonotype was observed many times. Germline and junction disagree at one end, which may indicate a read error. The rearrangement joins TRBV7-7 to TRBJ1-2; a possible D gene is TRBD1 (6 bases). Germline V gene sequence: CDR1 SSHAT, CDR2 FNYEAQ (reference sequence). This CDR3 is 13 amino acids long. As DNA, the CDR3 is TGTGCTAGCAGGTCGGACAGAAACTATGGCTACACCTTC. Amino acid sequence: CASRSDRNYGYTF.

This clonotype has a count of ten or more. CDR3 protein: CASSLGPWGQFF. CDR3 coding DNA: TGTGCCAGCAGCTTAGGACCATGGGGGCAGTTCTTC. The chain recombines TRBV7-2 with TRBJ2-1; unclear D gene. Germline CDR1 is SGHTA and CDR2 is FQGNSA. The CDR3 has 12 residues. V was pared by 1 base and J by 12 bases, with 10 bases between.

In this sample, this clonotype turned up many times. The chain is built from TRBV2 and TRBJ2-5, with 10 bases lining up with TRBD1. Trimming removed 8 bases from V and 5 bases from J; junction bases left unmatched: 8. The CDR3 covers 14 residues. CDR1 SNHLY and CDR2 FYNNEI come from the germline V gene. In nucleotides, the CDR3 is TGTGCCAGCCTTAAAGACAGGGGGCTTGAGACCCAGTACTTC. Amino acid sequence: CASLKDRGLETQYF.

As regards this clonotype: The CDR3 carries no conserved terminal phenylalanine or tryptophan, so it likely arises from a read error. The chain carries TRBV19 and TRBJ2-7, with 13 positions matching TRBD2. Germline V gene sequence: CDR1 LNHDA, CDR2 SQIVND (reference sequence). The CDR3 runs 16 residues. CDR3 sequence (DNA): TGTGCCAGTAGTGAAGGACTAGCGGGGGCCACCTACGGGCAGTACTCC. Its translation: CASSEGLAGATYGQYS.

In its sample, this clonotype was seen many times. The rearrangement links TRBV3-1 to TRBJ1-6; D not resolved. Germline values: CDR1 LGHDT, CDR2 YNNKEL (reference sequence). Trimming left V 2 bases short and J 8 bases short, with 7 bases between. This CDR3 spans 13 amino acids. For the CDR3, the DNA is TGTGCCAGCAGCCAAAACCTTGATTCACCCCTCCACTTT. The encoded protein is CASSQNLDSPLHF.

Comments on this clonotype: A read error may be the cause here, since a much bigger clone is one base away. The chain links TRBV20-1 to TRBJ2-1; the match to TRBD2 covers 7 bases. The CDR3 has 14 amino acids. V was clipped by 6 bases and J by 9 bases; unmatched bases: 14. Germline V gene data show CDR1 as DFQATT and CDR2 as SNEGSKA (reference sequence). The CDR3 DNA reads TGCAGTGCCCTACGAGCTAGCGGTGGCACTGAGCAGTTCTTC. Translated, it gives CSALRASGGTEQFF.

This clonotype came up a few times. The rearrangement links TRBV12-3 or TRBV12-4 to TRBJ2-6; D not certain. With 2 bases removed from V and 4 bases from J, the gap between germline ends came to 3 bases. The CDR3 runs to 13 residues. CDR3 sequence reads: CASSLTGANVLTF. CDR3 in DNA: TGTGCCAGCAGTTTAACAGGGGCCAACGTCCTGACTTTC.

The V call is TRBV2, the J call TRBJ1-4; 8 nucleotides line up with TRBD1. CDR1 is SNHLY, CDR2 FYNNEI, per germline. This CDR3 has 13 amino acids. V lost 8 bases, J lost 8 bases, and 7 bases stayed unmatched. As DNA, the CDR3 is TGTGCCAGCGGAGACAGGGGAAGCGAAAAACTGTTTTTT. Its translation: CASGDRGSEKLFF.